The rows below give T cell receptor beta chains drawn from one sample of a study of shared clonotypes between healthy human individuals. The repertoire was sequenced with immunoSEQ multiplex PCR; TCRdb's copy has only in-frame clones and lacks some. The table lists some 1 million clones, around 74% of them singletons. The source material was memory CD4+ T cells sorted from blood. The receptors derive from a man younger than 35 in good health. Each CDR3 is given with its conserved first and last residue. D genes are given only for firm matches. Clone size is given for some rows only: seen once, a few or many times, or a class if the clone is expanded.

j_call cdr3_length d_call v_call clone_size cdr3_aa cdr3_nt
TRBJ2-1 15 TRBD2 TRBV28 . CASKRRGGSYNEQFF TGTGCCAGCAAGAGACGGGGGGGCTCCTACAATGAGCAGTTCTTC
TRBJ1-2 15 . TRBV19 . CASSPTGREKYGYTF TGTGCCAGTAGTCCGACAGGAAGGGAGAAGTATGGCTACACCTTC
TRBJ1-6 17 TRBD1 TRBV16 many CASSQSRQGGRNSPLHF TGTGCCAGCAGCCAATCTAGACAGGGGGGAAGGAATTCACCCCTCCACTTT
TRBJ2-7 15 . TRBV6-5 . CASSYHITGTYEQYF TGTGCCAGCAGTTACCACATTACAGGGACCTACGAGCAGTACTTC
TRBJ1-5 15 TRBD1 TRBV6-1 . CASSQTGGNNQPQHF TGTGCCAGCAGTCAAACAGGGGGCAACAATCAGCCCCAGCATTTT
TRBJ2-1 15 . TRBV11-2 . CASSLAGARYNEQFF TGTGCCAGCAGCTTAGCGGGAGCTAGATACAATGAGCAGTTCTTC
TRBJ2-3 17 . TRBV2 . CASSVHKGGTSTDTQYF TGTGCCAGCAGTGTGCATAAGGGGGGAACTAGCACAGATACGCAGTATTTT
TRBJ1-5 15 TRBD1 TRBV19 many CASSIGGRGNQPQHF TGTGCCAGTAGTATAGGAGGCAGGGGGAATCAGCCCCAGCATTTT
TRBJ1-2 13 . TRBV21-1 . CAITLGTTYGYTF TGTGCCATCACATTGGGGACGACCTATGGCTACACCTTC
TRBJ1-2 13 . TRBV5-1 . CASSPDSSYGYTF TGCGCCAGCAGCCCGGACAGCTCATATGGCTACACCTTC
TRBJ1-3 11 . TRBV14 . CASSLGNTIYF TGTGCCAGCAGCCTTGGAAACACCATATATTTT
TRBJ1-4 16 . TRBV5-1 . CASSSGTGMGREKLFF TGCGCCAGCAGTTCGGGAACAGGGATGGGTCGCGAAAAACTGTTTTTT
TRBJ2-1 15 . TRBV7-3 few CASSLFSDSYNEQFF TGTGCCAGCAGCTTATTCTCAGACTCCTACAATGAGCAGTTCTTC
TRBJ2-2 16 . TRBV5-7 . CASSFIRHKNTGELFF TGTGCCAGCAGCTTTATTCGACACAAAAACACCGGGGAGCTGTTTTTT
TRBJ1-4 14 . TRBV6-1 . CASRGGDTNEKLFF TGTGCCAGCAGAGGTGGGGATACTAATGAAAAACTGTTTTTT
TRBJ2-3 12 . TRBV2 . CASSDSSDTQYF TGTGCCAGCAGTGACTCCTCAGATACGCAGTATTTT
TRBJ1-6 14 TRBD1 TRBV5-8 . CASSDGQDNSPLHF TGTGCCAGCAGCGACGGACAGGACAATTCACCCCTCCACTTT
TRBJ1-1 15 TRBD1 TRBV6-5 once CASRPDLTGADRAFF TGTGCCAGCAGACCCGATCTGACAGGGGCGGATAGGGCTTTCTTT
TRBJ1-3 13 . TRBV30 . CAHRGNVGNTIYF TGTGCCCATCGGGGAAATGTAGGAAACACCATATATTTT
TRBJ1-4 14 TRBD1 TRBV5-1 . CASSPDRLGEKLFF TGCGCCAGCAGCCCGGACAGGTTGGGTGAAAAACTGTTTTTT
TRBJ1-1 17 . TRBV29-1 . CSVTGAASYYRNTEAFF TGCAGCGTTACGGGAGCAGCATCCTATTATCGGAACACTGAAGCTTTCTTT
TRBJ2-7 16 TRBD1 TRBV5-1 . CASGDTGGASPYEQYF TGCGCCAGCGGTGATACAGGGGGCGCGAGTCCCTACGAGCAGTACTTC
TRBJ1-3 17 TRBD1 TRBV28 . CASSNTGGLGSGNTIYF TGTGCCAGCAGTAATACAGGGGGCCTGGGTTCTGGAAACACCATATATTTT
TRBJ2-5 15 TRBD2 TRBV5-4 . CASSLIAGGPGSQYF TGTGCCAGCAGCTTGATAGCGGGGGGTCCAGGGTCCCAGTACTTC
TRBJ2-7 15 TRBD1 TRBV6-1 . CASSEKTGYLYEQYF TGTGCCAGCAGTGAAAAGACAGGGTATCTCTACGAGCAGTACTTC
TRBJ2-6 13 . TRBV6-5 . CASRVSGANVLTF TGTGCCAGCAGGGTATCTGGGGCCAACGTCCTGACTTTC
TRBJ1-2 13 TRBD1 TRBV18 . CASSRDRDHGYTF TGTGCCAGCTCCCGGGACAGGGATCATGGCTACACCTTC
TRBJ2-7 11 . TRBV5-4 . CASSLEYEQYF TGTGCCAGCAGCTTGGAATACGAGCAGTACTTC
TRBJ2-5 15 TRBD2 TRBV11-2 . CASSLGLAGAETQYF TGTGCCAGCAGCTTAGGGCTAGCGGGAGCAGAGACCCAGTACTTC
TRBJ1-6 14 . TRBV5-1 . CASSLPGYNSPLHF TGCGCCAGCAGCCTGCCCGGGTATAATTCACCCCTCCACTTT
TRBJ1-4 12 . TRBV5-4 . CASTVQGAKLFF TGTGCCAGCACTGTACAGGGCGCAAAACTGTTTTTT
TRBJ2-3 16 TRBD1 TRBV7-9 few CASSHGQGVSTDTQYF TGTGCCAGCAGCCACGGACAGGGGGTCAGCACAGATACGCAGTATTTT
TRBJ2-6 14 . TRBV19 . CASRTYSGANVLTF TGTGCCAGTAGGACCTACTCTGGGGCCAACGTCCTGACTTTC
TRBJ2-7 17 TRBD2 TRBV7-2 . CASSLVASGPSSYEQYF TGTGCCAGCAGCTTAGTGGCTAGCGGACCTAGCTCCTACGAGCAGTACTTC
TRBJ2-7 12 . TRBV30 . CAWSVLHAVQYF TGTGCCTGGAGTGTCCTACATGCTGTGCAGTACTTC
TRBJ2-2 16 . TRBV6-1 . CASREGSGLGTGELFF TGTGCCAGCAGAGAAGGATCGGGACTTGGTACCGGGGAGCTGTTTTTT
TRBJ2-6 13 . TRBV29-1 few CSVTRSGANVLTF TGCAGCGTTACCAGATCTGGGGCCAACGTCCTGACTTTC
TRBJ2-6 15 . TRBV2 . CASSVGGSGANVLTF TGTGCCAGCAGTGTAGGAGGCTCTGGGGCCAACGTCCTGACTTTC
TRBJ1-2 14 . TRBV7-9 once CASSLAGQGPGYTF TGTGCCAGCAGCTTAGCGGGTCAGGGCCCAGGCTACACCTTC
TRBJ2-2 16 . TRBV18 . CASSPIGTGVTGELFF TGTGCCAGCTCACCAATCGGGACGGGGGTCACCGGGGAGCTGTTTTTT
TRBJ1-2 12 . TRBV30 . CAWRERSNGYTF TGTGCCTGGAGGGAACGCTCCAATGGCTACACCTTC
TRBJ2-5 13 TRBD2 TRBV18 . CASSTGRGETQYF TGTGCCAGCTCGACCGGGAGGGGCGAGACCCAGTACTTC
TRBJ1-2 14 TRBD1 TRBV7-2 . CASSYRGQGDGYTF TGTGCCAGCAGCTACAGAGGACAGGGTGATGGCTACACCTTC
TRBJ1-1 15 . TRBV5-4 . CASSPGPTANTEAFF TGTGCCAGCAGCCCTGGGCCGACAGCGAACACTGAAGCTTTCTTT
TRBJ2-7 14 TRBD1 TRBV14 . CASSQMGQPYEQYF TGTGCCAGCAGCCAAATGGGACAGCCCTACGAGCAGTACTTC
TRBJ1-3 14 . TRBV11-1 many CASSPSGRGNTIYF TGTGCCAGCAGCCCGTCGGGACGGGGAAACACCATATATTTT
TRBJ2-7 14 . TRBV7-2 . CASQPSMPPYEQYF TGTGCCAGCCAGCCCTCCATGCCCCCTTACGAGCAGTACTTC
TRBJ1-1 16 TRBD1 TRBV10-3 . CAISENPGGKYTEAFF TGTGCCATCAGTGAGAATCCAGGGGGAAAGTACACTGAAGCTTTCTTT
TRBJ1-5 13 . TRBV27 many CASSFEGGQPQHF TGTGCCAGCAGTTTTGAGGGGGGTCAGCCCCAGCATTTT
TRBJ2-5 15 TRBD1 TRBV15 . CATSRGDRGVETQYF TGTGCCACCAGCAGAGGGGACAGGGGTGTAGAGACCCAGTACTTC
TRBJ2-7 13 TRBD1 TRBV27 once CASSRDREYEQYF TGTGCCAGCAGTAGGGACAGGGAATACGAGCAGTACTTC
TRBJ2-7 15 . TRBV6-1 . CASSEERMGPYEQYF TGTGCCAGCAGTGAAGAGAGGATGGGGCCCTACGAGCAGTACTTC
TRBJ2-1 12 . TRBV2 . CASREYNNEQFF TGTGCCAGCAGGGAATACAACAATGAGCAGTTCTTC
TRBJ2-7 11 TRBD2 TRBV28 few CASLGRDEQYF TGTGCCAGCCTGGGGAGGGACGAGCAGTACTTC
TRBJ2-7 11 . TRBV18 . CASSADREGHF TGTGCCAGCTCAGCCGACAGGGAGGGGCACTTC